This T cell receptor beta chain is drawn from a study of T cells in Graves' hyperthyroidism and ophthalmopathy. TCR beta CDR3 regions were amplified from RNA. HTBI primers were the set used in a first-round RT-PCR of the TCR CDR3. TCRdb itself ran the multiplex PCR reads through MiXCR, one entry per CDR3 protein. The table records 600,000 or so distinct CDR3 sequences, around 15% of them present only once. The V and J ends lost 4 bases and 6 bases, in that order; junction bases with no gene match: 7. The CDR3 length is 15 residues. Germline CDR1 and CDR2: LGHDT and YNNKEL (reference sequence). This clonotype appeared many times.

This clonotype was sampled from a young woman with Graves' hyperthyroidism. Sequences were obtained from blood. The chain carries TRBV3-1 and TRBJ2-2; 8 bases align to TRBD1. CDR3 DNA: TGTGCCAGCAGCCTCCGGGACAGGAGCTCCGGGGAGCTGTTTTTT. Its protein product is CASSLRDRSSGELFF.